This is a list of T cell receptor beta chains from one sample in a study of T cell responses to AZD1222 COVID-19 vaccine. Here immunoSEQ multiplex PCR was the method, and the copy in TCRdb shows in-frame clones only, minus some. This table has about 150,000 clones, approximately 88% appearing once. The sample in question was peripheral blood, obtained on day 0 of AZD1222 vaccination. These receptor sequences come from an adult in good health. CDR3s include the opening cysteine and the closing phenylalanine or tryptophan. A D gene is named only where the DNA matches it firmly. The listing skips clone size in some rows; elsewhere it reads once, few, many or a size class.

20,TRBV27,.,TRBJ2-3,.,TGTGCCAGCAGTTTCCGGTCTTCTGTTTCTAGCGCTACGGTCGGGGATACGCAGTATTTT,CASSFRSSVSSATVGDTQYF
12,TRBV28,.,TRBJ2-7,once,TGTGCCAGCAGGCTGAGCTCCTACGAGCAGTACTTC,CASRLSSYEQYF
14,TRBV7-2,.,TRBJ1-5,.,TGTGCCAGCAGCTTAATAGGGGGAAATGGAGCCCAGCATTTT,CASSLIGGNGAQHF
16,TRBV25-1,.,TRBJ2-6,once,TGTGCCAGCAGTGACCGATCCGGGGCGGGGGCCAACGTCCTGACTTTC,CASSDRSGAGANVLTF
14,TRBV6-2/TRBV6-3,TRBD1,TRBJ1-1,.,TGTGCCAGCAGTTACACAGGGGGCATAGCTGAAGCTTTCTTT,CASSYTGGIAEAFF
15,TRBV4-1,TRBD2,TRBJ2-3,.,TGCGCCAGCAGTACTAGCGGGAGGGAGACAGATACGCAGTATTTT,CASSTSGRETDTQYF
14,TRBV13,.,TRBJ1-3,.,TGTGCCAGCAGCCGTGGGACGGCCGGAAACACCATATATTTT,CASSRGTAGNTIYF
17,TRBV5-6,TRBD2,TRBJ2-4,.,TGTGCCAGCAGCTTGGGCGGACTAGACCTAGCCAAAAACATTCAGTACTTC,CASSLGGLDLAKNIQYF
16,TRBV7-3,.,TRBJ2-2,.,TGTGCCAGCAGTCCTTACGGGGGCTCCTCAGGCGGGGAGCTGTTTTTT,CASSPYGGSSGGELFF
13,TRBV7-9,.,TRBJ1-3,.,TGTGCCAGCAGCTTAGAGGCCGGAAACACCATATATTTT,CASSLEAGNTIYF
19,TRBV19,TRBD1,TRBJ1-3,.,TGTGCCAGTAGTTCACGGACAGGGGGGGCCACGATCTCTGGAAACACCATATATTTT,CASSSRTGGATISGNTIYF
14,TRBV24-1,.,TRBJ2-2,.,TGTGCCACCAGTGGGACGGTTAACACCGGGGAGCTGTTTTTT,CATSGTVNTGELFF
11,TRBV7-2,.,TRBJ2-7,.,TGTGCCAGCAGCACTGCCTACGAGCAGTACTTC,CASSTAYEQYF
14,TRBV19,.,TRBJ2-7,.,TGTGCCAGTAGTATAGTGGTTGGGGAATACGAGCAGTACTTC,CASSIVVGEYEQYF
14,TRBV19,TRBD2,TRBJ2-7,.,TGTGCCAGTAGTAAAGGACTAGCGGGAGGCGAGCAGTACTTC,CASSKGLAGGEQYF
14,TRBV9,.,TRBJ2-7,.,TGTGCCAGCAGCGTAGGGGCTACGAGCGGCGAGCAGTACTTC,CASSVGATSGEQYF
12,TRBV11-2,.,TRBJ1-1,.,TGTGCCAGCAGCCCGCCGGTGACTGAAGCTTTCTTT,CASSPPVTEAFF
12,TRBV18,.,TRBJ2-3,.,TGTGCCAGCTCATCCACTGGCGATACGCAGTATTTT,CASSSTGDTQYF
10,TRBV28,.,TRBJ2-2,.,TGTGCCACCTCGACCGGGGAGCTGTTTTTT,CATSTGELFF
15,TRBV11-1,TRBD2,TRBJ2-3,.,TGTGCCAGCAGCTTGACTAGCGGCAGTACAGATACGCAGTATTTT,CASSLTSGSTDTQYF
12,TRBV12-3/TRBV12-4,.,TRBJ2-7,once,TGTGCCAGCAGTTTAGCTTCCTACGAGCAGTACTTC,CASSLASYEQYF
15,TRBV7-2,.,TRBJ1-5,few,TGTGCCAGCAGGGGTACTACAGGGACCAATCAGCCCCAGCATTTT,CASRGTTGTNQPQHF
12,TRBV27,.,TRBJ1-5,.,TGTGCCAGCAGTCCGAGCAATCAGCCCCAGCATTTT,CASSPSNQPQHF
16,TRBV4-2,.,TRBJ1-2,.,TGTGCCAGCAGCCAAGAACAGGCTTCAGCTAACTATGGCTACACCTTC,CASSQEQASANYGYTF
14,TRBV7-2,.,TRBJ2-6,.,TGTGCCAGCAGCTCTAACTCTGGGGCCAACGTCCTGACTTTC,CASSSNSGANVLTF
13,TRBV28,.,TRBJ1-2,.,TGTGCCAGCAGCCCCACAGGATATGGTGACTACACCTTC,CASSPTGYGDYTF
11,TRBV7-9,.,TRBJ2-1,.,TGTGCCAGCAGCCCCTCCAATGAGCAGTTCTTC,CASSPSNEQFF
13,TRBV6-5,.,TRBJ1-1,few,TGTGCCAGCAGTTACGGACAGTTCACTGAAGCTTTCTTT,CASSYGQFTEAFF
13,TRBV28,.,TRBJ1-2,.,TGTGCCAGCAGTGGCGGAGTCCCCTATGGCTACACCTTC,CASSGGVPYGYTF
14,TRBV28,TRBD2,TRBJ2-1,.,TGTGCCAGCATGACTAGCGCAAATTACAATGAGCAGTTCTTC,CASMTSANYNEQFF
15,TRBV6-6,TRBD2,TRBJ2-3,.,TGTGCCAGCAGTACGGGACTATCTAGCACAGATACGCAGTATTTT,CASSTGLSSTDTQYF
13,TRBV29-1,TRBD2,TRBJ2-3,.,TGCAGCGTTGAAGGGGTAGCGGGAGCCCCGGGGTATTTT,CSVEGVAGAPGYF
16,TRBV6-6,TRBD1,TRBJ1-4,.,TGTGCCAGCAGGCTCCCGGGACAGGGACGGGGTGAAAAACTGTTTTTT,CASRLPGQGRGEKLFF
15,TRBV7-6,.,TRBJ1-5,few,TGTGCCAGCAGCTTAGGCGCAGTTAAGGGTCAGCCCCAGCATTTT,CASSLGAVKGQPQHF
14,TRBV1,.,TRBJ1-5,.,TGCACCAGCAGCCAACCGGCAGGGGATCAGCCCCAGCATTTT,CTSSQPAGDQPQHF
13,TRBV30,TRBD1,TRBJ1-2,.,TGTGCCTGGGGGCCGGGACAGGAAGATGGCTACACCTTC,CAWGPGQEDGYTF